Listed below are T cell receptor beta chains from one sample, sequenced in a study of CD8 T cells in ankylosing spondylitis. One entry per CDR3 protein, called by TCRdb with MiXCR from the 5' RACE reads. The sample has approximately 220,000 distinct CDR3 sequences, 10% seen once. Sequencing used blood, either unsorted or a sorted T cell fraction (not recorded which). The source is a male donor with ankylosing spondylitis or in good health (not recorded which). Both conserved end residues are part of each CDR3. The D gene is left open where the match is weak. The size entry is marked missing in some rows and otherwise reads once, few, many or a size class.

D | J | size | V | CDR3 | DNA
. | TRBJ2-3 | many | TRBV24-1 | CATSDTLKGGRDTQYF | TGTGCCACCAGTGATACGCTTAAGGGGGGCAGAGATACGCAGTATTTT
TRBD2 | TRBJ2-5 | many | TRBV7-2 | CASSFRTSEETQYF | TGTGCCAGCAGCTTCCGGACTAGCGAAGAGACCCAGTACTTC
TRBD2 | TRBJ2-1 | many | TRBV5-6 | CASSVGTSGRSSYNEQFF | TGTGCCAGCAGCGTTGGGACTAGCGGGAGGAGCTCCTACAATGAGCAGTTCTTC
TRBD2 | TRBJ2-3 | many | TRBV29-1 | CSVEKSGGVTDTQYF | TGCAGCGTTGAAAAAAGCGGGGGGGTCACAGATACGCAGTATTTT
. | TRBJ1-1 | many | TRBV7-2 | CASSLSENTEAFF | TGTGCCAGCAGCTTATCTGAGAACACTGAAGCTTTCTTT
. | TRBJ1-3 | few | TRBV11-2 | CASSQDGGNTIYF | TGTGCCAGCAGCCAGGACGGTGGAAACACCATATATTTT
. | TRBJ1-5 | . | TRBV24-1 | CATSDSPGLRFNQPHHF | TGTGCCACCAGTGATAGTCCAGGGCTCAGATTCAATCAGCCCCACCATTTT
. | TRBJ2-7 | many | TRBV5-1 | CASSLEGRVIDEQYF | TGCGCCAGCAGCTTGGAGGGCAGGGTAATCGACGAGCAGTACTTC
TRBD2 | TRBJ2-1 | many | TRBV7-3 | CASSSKRGGYNEQFF | TGTGCCAGCAGCTCCAAGCGGGGGGGCTACAATGAGCAGTTCTTC
TRBD1 | TRBJ2-3 | . | TRBV9 | CASSFRKGASTDTQYF | TGTGCCAGCAGCTTCCGTAAGGGGGCTAGCACAGATACGCAGTATTTT
TRBD1 | TRBJ2-1 | few | TRBV6-2/TRBV6-3 | CASSPPDRATNEQFF | TGTGCCAGCAGTCCACCGGACAGGGCCACAAATGAGCAGTTCTTC
. | TRBJ2-5 | . | TRBV29-1 | CSVEPGQETQYF | TGCAGCGTTGAACCAGGCCAAGAGACCCAGTACTTC
. | TRBJ1-3 | many | TRBV28 | CASNGGRAQGNTIYF | TGTGCCAGCAACGGAGGAAGGGCGCAAGGAAACACCATATATTTT
TRBD2 | TRBJ2-2 | many | TRBV7-3 | CASSLPRGVNTGELFF | TGTGCCAGCAGCTTACCGCGGGGGGTTAACACCGGGGAGCTGTTTTTT
TRBD1 | TRBJ1-2 | few | TRBV5-1 | CASSPEGGTGKDGYTF | TGCGCCAGCAGCCCGGAAGGTGGGACAGGGAAGGATGGCTACACCTTC
TRBD1 | TRBJ1-2 | many | TRBV20-1 | CSASRQGADRNTF | TGCAGTGCGTCCCGACAGGGGGCGGATAGGAACACCTTC
TRBD1 | TRBJ1-5 | few | TRBV15 | CATSRGGTGVGNQPQHF | TGTGCCACCAGCAGAGGCGGGACAGGGGTAGGCAATCAGCCCCAGCATTTT
. | TRBJ2-3 | many | TRBV4-2 | CASSQAFGARGADTQYF | TGTGCCAGCAGCCAAGCGTTTGGGGCCCGGGGAGCAGATACGCAGTATTTT
. | TRBJ2-2 | many | TRBV6-1 | CASTGDRSWDTGELFF | TGTGCCAGCACGGGGGACCGTAGCTGGGACACCGGGGAGCTGTTTTTT
. | TRBJ1-1 | . | TRBV7-3 | CASSLNVNTEAFF | TGTGCCAGCAGCTTAAATGTGAACACTGAAGCTTTCTTT
. | TRBJ2-5 | many | TRBV5-1 | CASSLGQGYETQYF | TGCGCCAGCAGCTTGGGCCAGGGGTACGAGACCCAGTACTTC
TRBD2 | TRBJ2-3 | many | TRBV4-1 | CASSPGGATDTQYF | TGCGCCAGCAGCCCCGGGGGGGCTACAGATACGCAGTATTTT
. | TRBJ1-5 | many | TRBV5-1 | CASSSGYNSNQPQHF | TGCGCCAGCAGCTCAGGCTACAACAGCAATCAGCCCCAGCATTTT
TRBD2 | TRBJ2-5 | few | TRBV6-1 | CASSGLAAGQETQYF | TGTGCCAGCAGTGGCCTGGCAGCGGGGCAAGAGACCCAGTACTTC
. | TRBJ2-5 | once | TRBV7-2 | CASSQLVATQETQYF | TGTGCCAGCAGCCAGTTAGTGGCCACTCAAGAGACCCAGTACTTC
TRBD1 | TRBJ1-4 | many | TRBV7-9 | CASSQGQGGEKLFF | TGTGCCAGCAGCCAGGGACAGGGAGGCGAAAAACTGTTTTTT
TRBD2 | TRBJ2-1 | . | TRBV9 | CASSGNGTSGGNEQFF | TGTGCCAGCAGCGGGAACGGGACTAGCGGGGGGAATGAGCAGTTCTTC
TRBD1 | TRBJ2-2 | few | TRBV12-3/TRBV12-4 | CASSFTGGDFTGELFF | TGTGCCAGCAGTTTTACAGGGGGCGATTTCACCGGGGAGCTGTTTTTT
TRBD1 | TRBJ2-3 | many | TRBV9 | CASSVRSGQTTDTQYF | TGTGCCAGCAGCGTACGATCGGGACAGACCACAGATACGCAGTATTTT